This passage covers 22 T cell receptor beta chains from one sample sequenced in a study of T cell responses to AZD1222 COVID-19 vaccine. Assay: immunoSEQ multiplex PCR; the TCRdb copy retains only in-frame clones and omits some. Here the sample spans approximately 130,000 clones, approximately 86% being singletons. This sample comprised peripheral blood, obtained 28 days after the second AZD1222 dose. The receptors here all came from an adult who received the AZD1222 COVID-19 vaccine.

V and J are TRBV28 and TRBJ2-4, with 7 bases lining up with TRBD2. Germline CDR1 and CDR2: MDHEN and SYDVKM. The length of the CDR3 is 15 residues. V dropped 8 bases and J dropped 1; count of bases not matched to a gene: 8. The CDR3 sequence: CASLTVGGAKNIQYF. DNA for the CDR3: TGTGCCAGCCTCACTGTGGGGGGGGCCAAAAACATTCAGTACTTC.

The chain is built from TRBV7-2 and TRBJ1-1; D is possibly TRBD1 (6 bases). The CDR3 is 14 residues long. Germline V lookup: CDR1 SGHTA, CDR2 FQGNSA. Deletions cut 2 bases from V and 5 bases from J, with 12 bases between. This CDR3 is CASSLQGRLTEAFF. CDR3 bases: TGTGCCAGCAGCTTACAGGGGCGCTTGACTGAAGCTTTCTTT.

The chain has TRBV27 and TRBJ1-4; D not resolved. The CDR3 consists of 14 residues. The ends were cut back, 1 base at V and 5 bases at J, with 8 bases in the middle. Germline lookup yields CDR1 MNHEY and CDR2 SMNVEV (reference sequence). This CDR3 is CASSLFGVNEKLFF. The CDR3 DNA follows: TGTGCCAGCAGTTTATTCGGGGTGAATGAAAAACTGTTTTTT.

DNA for the CDR3: TGCGCCAGCAGCTTGGAGGGGGACGGCTACACTGAAGCTTTCTTT. Protein product: CASSLEGDGYTEAFF. The chain carries TRBV5-1 and TRBJ1-1; D may be TRBD1 (6 bases). The CDR3 runs to 15 residues. The V gene's germline CDR1 is SGHRS and CDR2 YFSETQ. V lost 0 bases and J 3 bases, leaving 12 bases between the germline ends.

This chain joins TRBV5-1 and TRBJ2-7; the match to TRBD1 covers 8 bases. After removal of 2 bases from V and 5 bases from J, the junction contained 9 bases not matched to a gene. The germline V gene has CDR1 SGHRS and CDR2 YFSETQ. CDR3 length: 15 amino acids. This chain's CDR3 is CASSLRQGTKNEQYF. DNA of the CDR3: TGCGCCAGCAGCTTACGACAGGGGACGAAGAACGAGCAGTACTTC.

The V and J genes are TRBV19 and TRBJ1-2, with D possibly TRBD1 on 5 matching bases. This CDR3 spans 13 amino acids. Germline values: CDR1 LNHDA, CDR2 SQIVND (reference sequence). Deletions cut 3 bases from V and 7 bases from J, with 12 bases between. The CDR3, as DNA: TGTGCCAGTAGTATTGGCAGGGCGCGTGGCTACACCTTC. Protein sequence: CASSIGRARGYTF.

The chain combines TRBV7-9 with TRBJ1-3; D is undetermined. Per germline, CDR1 SEHNR and CDR2 FQNEAQ (reference sequence). CDR3 size: 13 residues. V lost 5 bases and J lost 8, with 13 bases in between. The CDR3 sequence is CASSREGTDTIYF. The CDR3 DNA follows: TGTGCCAGCAGCAGAGAGGGTACCGACACCATATATTTT. Filled out from reference TRBV7-9 and TRBJ1-3, the complete variable domain reads DTGVSQNPRHKITKRGQNVTFRCDPISEHNRLYWYRQTLGQGPEFLTYFQNEAQLEKSRLLSDRFSAERPKGSFSTLEIQRTEQGDSAMYLCASSREGTDTIYFGEGSWLTVV.

The rearrangement uses TRBV2 and TRBJ1-5; the match to TRBD1 covers 12 bases. The V gene's germline CDR1 is SNHLY and CDR2 FYNNEI. CDR3 length: 14 amino acids. Trimming at V came to 8 bases and at J to 6 bases, leaving 5 bases not matched to a gene. Here the CDR3 DNA reads TGTGCCAGCGGTGGGACAGGGGGCGCTCAGCCCCAGCATTTT. Translated, it gives CASGGTGGAQPQHF.

CDR3 in DNA: TGTGCCAGCAGCCGGACGGCGCTAAGTGCCTACGAGCAGTACTTC. Residues: CASSRTALSAYEQYF. V is TRBV7-2 and J is TRBJ2-7; D remains ambiguous. V was clipped by 5 bases and J by 2 bases, with 16 bases between them. The CDR3 is made up of 15 amino acids. Germline values: CDR1 SGHTA, CDR2 FQGNSA.

V usage is TRBV4-3 and J usage is TRBJ1-2; D possibly corresponds to TRBD1 (6 bases). V was trimmed by 1 base and J by 4 bases, leaving 10 bases between them. The CDR3 loop spans 14 amino acids. CDR1 and CDR2 (germline): LGHNA, YSLEER. The CDR3 DNA is TGCGCCAGCAGCCAAGTACGGGGGGCCTATGGCTACACCTTC. Its protein is CASSQVRGAYGYTF.

V usage is TRBV6-5 and J usage is TRBJ2-3; D is unresolved. V was shortened by 7 bases and J by 6 bases, with 8 bases between the two germline ends. The CDR3 length is 11 residues. The germline V gene has CDR1 MNHEY and CDR2 SVGAGI. DNA of the CDR3: TGTGCCAGCACTAAGGCCGATACGCAGTATTTT. It encodes CASTKADTQYF.

Remarks on this clone: The sample has other DNA sequences that encode this CDR3 too. The rearrangement joins TRBV10-1 to TRBJ2-1; D is unresolved. CDR1 and CDR2 from the germline V gene are WNHNN and SYGVQD (reference sequence). V was trimmed by 2 bases and J by 0 bases, leaving 5 bases between them. The length of the CDR3 is 14 residues. The CDR3 protein is CASSEELSYNEQFF. CDR3 in DNA: TGCGCCAGCAGTGAGGAACTCTCCTACAATGAGCAGTTCTTC.

The chain uses TRBV2 and TRBJ2-3; TRBD2 agrees at 7 bases. This CDR3 contains 17 residues. V trimming: 1 base; J trimming: 2 bases; junction bases outside the gene matches: 9. CDR1 SNHLY and CDR2 FYNNEI come from the germline V gene. The chain's CDR3 is CASSEVPPGGYTDTQYF. For the CDR3, the DNA is TGTGCCAGCAGTGAAGTTCCCCCGGGAGGTTACACAGATACGCAGTATTTT.

V usage is TRBV5-4 and J usage is TRBJ1-6, with a weak D call TRBD1 (6 bases). CDR3 length equals 14 residues. Germline lookup yields CDR1 SGHNT and CDR2 YYREEE (reference sequence). V lost 8 bases, J lost 9 bases, and 18 bases lay in between. CDR3 coding DNA: TGTGCCAGTACCATTGGGGGGCTAGGTTCACCCCTCCACTTT. The encoded protein is CASTIGGLGSPLHF.

The V call is TRBV11-2, the J call TRBJ1-1; D unresolved. The germline gives CDR1 SGHAT, CDR2 FQNNGV. Trimming left V 5 bases short and J 2 bases short, with 0 bases between. CDR3 length: 10 residues. For the CDR3, the DNA is TGTGCCAGCAGCAACACTGAAGCTTTCTTT. This sequence encodes CASSNTEAFF.

This chain links TRBV30 with TRBJ1-2; 8 nucleotides match TRBD1. Trimming removed 2 bases from V and 5 bases from J; junction bases left unmatched: 10. Germline CDR1 is GTSNPN and CDR2 is SVGIG (reference sequence). This CDR3 comprises 15 residues. The DNA for the CDR3 is TGTGCCTGGAGTCCCCTGGACAGGGAGTTGTATGGCTACACCTTC. Translating gives CAWSPLDRELYGYTF.

This chain uses TRBV10-1 with TRBJ2-7, with 7 bases identical to TRBD2. This CDR3 comprises 12 residues. The V gene end was trimmed by 3 bases and the J gene end by 9 bases; junction bases not matched to a gene: 5. Germline CDR1 reads WNHNN; CDR2 reads SYGVQD (reference sequence). This CDR3 reads CASSDPPGGQYF. CDR3 in DNA: TGCGCCAGCAGTGACCCACCGGGGGGGCAGTACTTC.

The chain combines TRBV19 with TRBJ1-6; tentative D call: TRBD1 (5 bases). Germline CDR1 LNHDA, CDR2 SQIVND (reference sequence). V was clipped by 4 bases and J by 7 bases, with 11 bases between them. This CDR3 contains 14 residues. CDR3 sequence reads: CASSTTGGNSPLHF. Here the CDR3 DNA reads TGTGCCAGTAGTACCACCGGGGGAAATTCACCCCTCCACTTT.

The chain links TRBV2 to TRBJ2-6; the match to TRBD1 covers 8 bases. The length of the CDR3 is 16 residues. V was clipped by 5 bases and J by 3 bases; unmatched bases: 6. Germline assignment: CDR1 SNHLY and CDR2 FYNNEI. The CDR3 loop is CASSTIRGRGANVLTF. The DNA of the CDR3 is TGTGCCAGCAGTACGATCAGGGGGCGTGGGGCCAACGTCCTGACTTTC.

The V and J genes are TRBV12-3 or TRBV12-4 and TRBJ1-2, with D uncertain. The CDR3 spans 12 residues. Trimming left V 1 base short and J 7 bases short, with 7 bases between. As DNA, the CDR3 is TGTGCCAGCAGTTTAGTTGAGGGTGGCTACACCTTC. This encodes CASSLVEGGYTF.

CDR3 coding DNA: TGTGCCTCCAGTCGGACAGTTGAAGAGACCCAGTACTTC. Encoded protein: CASSRTVEETQYF. The chain joins TRBV28 to TRBJ2-5, with D possibly TRBD1 on 6 matching bases. This CDR3 contains 13 residues. The germline V gene encodes CDR1 MDHEN and CDR2 SYDVKM. V lost 11 bases and J lost 3, with 16 bases in between.

The chain links TRBV4-2 to TRBJ1-5; D unresolved. From germline, CDR1 is LGHNA and CDR2 YNFKEQ. The CDR3 extends over 15 amino acids. Trimming cost V 8 bases and J 2 bases, with 16 bases left between them. CDR3 DNA: TGTGCCAGCGCTCCGAATGGTGTGGGCAATCAGCCCCAGCATTTT. Encoded protein: CASAPNGVGNQPQHF.